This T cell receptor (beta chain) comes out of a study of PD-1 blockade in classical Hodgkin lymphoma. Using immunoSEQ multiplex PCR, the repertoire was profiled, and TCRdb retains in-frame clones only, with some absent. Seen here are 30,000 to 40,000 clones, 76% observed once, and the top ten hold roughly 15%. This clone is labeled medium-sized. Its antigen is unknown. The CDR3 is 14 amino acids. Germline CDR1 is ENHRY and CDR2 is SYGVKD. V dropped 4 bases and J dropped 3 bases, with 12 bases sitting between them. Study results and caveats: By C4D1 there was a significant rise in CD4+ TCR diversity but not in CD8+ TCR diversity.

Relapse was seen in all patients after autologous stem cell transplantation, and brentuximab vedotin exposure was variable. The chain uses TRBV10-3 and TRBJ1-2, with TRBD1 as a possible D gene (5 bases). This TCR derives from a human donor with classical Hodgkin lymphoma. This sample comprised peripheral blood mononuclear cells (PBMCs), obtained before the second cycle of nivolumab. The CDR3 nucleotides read TGTGCCATCAGTGGGGCAGGGCCCTACTATGGCTACACCTTC. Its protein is CAISGAGPYYGYTF.